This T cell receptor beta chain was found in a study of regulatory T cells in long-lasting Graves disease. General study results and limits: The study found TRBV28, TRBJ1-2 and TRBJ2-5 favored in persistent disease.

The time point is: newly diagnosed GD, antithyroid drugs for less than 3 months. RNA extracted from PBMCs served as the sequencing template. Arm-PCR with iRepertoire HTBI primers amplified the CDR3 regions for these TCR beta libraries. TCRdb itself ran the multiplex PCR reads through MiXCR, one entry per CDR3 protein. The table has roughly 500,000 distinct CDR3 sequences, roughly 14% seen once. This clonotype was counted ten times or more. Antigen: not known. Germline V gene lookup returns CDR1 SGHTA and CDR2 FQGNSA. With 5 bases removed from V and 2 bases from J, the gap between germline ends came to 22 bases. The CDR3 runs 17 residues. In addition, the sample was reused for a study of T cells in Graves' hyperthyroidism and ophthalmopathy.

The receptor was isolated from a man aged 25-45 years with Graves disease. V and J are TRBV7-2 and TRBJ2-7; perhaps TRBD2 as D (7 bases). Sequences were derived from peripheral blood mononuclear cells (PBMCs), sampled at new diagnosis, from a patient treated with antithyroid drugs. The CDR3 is CASSPLFSGEGAYEQYF. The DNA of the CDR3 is TGTGCCAGCAGCCCTTTATTCTCGGGGGAGGGGGCCTACGAGCAGTACTTC.